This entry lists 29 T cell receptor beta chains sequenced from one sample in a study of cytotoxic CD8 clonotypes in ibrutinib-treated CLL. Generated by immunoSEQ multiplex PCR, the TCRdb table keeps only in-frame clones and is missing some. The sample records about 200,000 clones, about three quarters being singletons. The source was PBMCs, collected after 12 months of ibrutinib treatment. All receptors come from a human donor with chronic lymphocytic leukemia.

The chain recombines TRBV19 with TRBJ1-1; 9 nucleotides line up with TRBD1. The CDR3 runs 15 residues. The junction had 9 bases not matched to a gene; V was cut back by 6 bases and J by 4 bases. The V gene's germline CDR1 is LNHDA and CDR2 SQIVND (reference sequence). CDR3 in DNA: TGTGCCAGTAGCCCAAGAGGACAGGGGAGCACTGAAGCTTTCTTT. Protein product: CASSPRGQGSTEAFF.

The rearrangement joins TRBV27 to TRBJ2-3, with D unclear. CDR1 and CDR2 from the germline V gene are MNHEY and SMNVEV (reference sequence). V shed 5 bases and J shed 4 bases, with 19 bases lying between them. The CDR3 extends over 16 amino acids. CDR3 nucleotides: TGTGCCAGCAGTCCCCTGCACCCTAAGGGCCCAGATACGCAGTATTTT. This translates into CASSPLHPKGPDTQYF.

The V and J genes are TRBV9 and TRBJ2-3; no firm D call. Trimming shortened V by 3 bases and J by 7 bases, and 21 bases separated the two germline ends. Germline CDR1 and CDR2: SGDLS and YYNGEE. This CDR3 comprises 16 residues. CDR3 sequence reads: CASSAPSRRRPNTQYF. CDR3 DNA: TGTGCCAGCAGCGCCCCGTCTAGGAGAAGGCCGAATACGCAGTATTTT. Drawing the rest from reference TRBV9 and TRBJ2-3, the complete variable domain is DSGVTQTPKHLITATGQRVTLRCSPRSGDLSVYWYQQSLDQGLQFLIQYYNGEERAKGNILERFSAQQFPDLHSELNLSSLELGDSALYFCASSAPSRRRPNTQYFGPGTRLTVL.

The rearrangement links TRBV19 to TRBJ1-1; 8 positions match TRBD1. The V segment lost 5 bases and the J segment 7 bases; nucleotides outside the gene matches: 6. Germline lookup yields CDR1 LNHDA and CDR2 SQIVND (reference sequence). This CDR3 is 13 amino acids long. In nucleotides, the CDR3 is TGTGCCAGTAGTCGTCAGGGGGCTGGTGAAGCTTTCTTT. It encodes CASSRQGAGEAFF.

In DNA, the CDR3 is TGTGCCAGCAGCTACTTAGATCCTGAGCAGTTCTTC. Encoded protein: CASSYLDPEQFF. The chain carries TRBV7-9 and TRBJ2-1, with D unclear. V was pared by 4 bases and J by 9 bases, with 10 bases between. CDR3 length: 12 amino acids. Germline V gives CDR1 SEHNR, CDR2 FQNEAQ (reference sequence).

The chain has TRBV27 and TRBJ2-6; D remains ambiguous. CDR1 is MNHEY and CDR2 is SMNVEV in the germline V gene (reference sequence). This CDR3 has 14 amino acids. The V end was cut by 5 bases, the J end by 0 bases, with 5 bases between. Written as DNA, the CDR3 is TGTGCCAGCAGTATAAGCTCTGGGGCCAACGTCCTGACTTTC. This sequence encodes CASSISSGANVLTF.

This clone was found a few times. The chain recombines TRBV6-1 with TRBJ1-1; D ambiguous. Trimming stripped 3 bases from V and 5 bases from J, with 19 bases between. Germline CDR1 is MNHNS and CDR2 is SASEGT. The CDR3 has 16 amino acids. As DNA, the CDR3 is TGTGCCAGCAGTGAGACCGGGTCTCCCATCGGGACTGAAGCTTTCTTT. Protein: CASSETGSPIGTEAFF.

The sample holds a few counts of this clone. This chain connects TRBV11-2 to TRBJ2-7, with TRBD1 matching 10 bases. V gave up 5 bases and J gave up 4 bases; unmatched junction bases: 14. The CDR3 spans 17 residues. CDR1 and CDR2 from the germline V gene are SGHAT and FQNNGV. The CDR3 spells CASSPSTGGILWYEQYF. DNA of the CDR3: TGTGCCAGCAGCCCTTCGACAGGGGGCATCTTATGGTACGAGCAGTACTTC.

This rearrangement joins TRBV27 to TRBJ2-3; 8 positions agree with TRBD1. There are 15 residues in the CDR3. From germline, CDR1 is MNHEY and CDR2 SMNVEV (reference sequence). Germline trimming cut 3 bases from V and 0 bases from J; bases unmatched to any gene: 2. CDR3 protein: CASSFQGASTDTQYF. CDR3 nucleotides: TGTGCCAGCAGTTTCCAGGGGGCTAGCACAGATACGCAGTATTTT.

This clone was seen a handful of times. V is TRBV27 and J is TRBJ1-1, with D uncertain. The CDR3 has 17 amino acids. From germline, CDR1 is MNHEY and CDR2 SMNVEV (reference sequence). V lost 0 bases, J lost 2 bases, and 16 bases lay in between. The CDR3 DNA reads TGTGCCAGCAGTTTATCGACACACAACGGGGAAAACACTGAAGCTTTCTTT. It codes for CASSLSTHNGENTEAFF.

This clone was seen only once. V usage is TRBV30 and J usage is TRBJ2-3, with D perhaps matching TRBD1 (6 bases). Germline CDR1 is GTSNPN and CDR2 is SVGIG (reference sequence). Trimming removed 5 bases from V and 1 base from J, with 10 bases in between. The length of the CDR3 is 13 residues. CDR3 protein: CAWLRTGTDTQYF. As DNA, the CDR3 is TGTGCCTGGTTGAGGACAGGCACAGATACGCAGTATTTT.

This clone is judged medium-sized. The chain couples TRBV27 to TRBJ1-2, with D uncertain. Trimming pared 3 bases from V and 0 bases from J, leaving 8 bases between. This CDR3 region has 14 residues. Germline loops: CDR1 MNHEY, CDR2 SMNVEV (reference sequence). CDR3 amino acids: CASSFAVPNYGYTF. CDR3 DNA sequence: TGTGCCAGCAGTTTCGCAGTCCCTAACTATGGCTACACCTTC.

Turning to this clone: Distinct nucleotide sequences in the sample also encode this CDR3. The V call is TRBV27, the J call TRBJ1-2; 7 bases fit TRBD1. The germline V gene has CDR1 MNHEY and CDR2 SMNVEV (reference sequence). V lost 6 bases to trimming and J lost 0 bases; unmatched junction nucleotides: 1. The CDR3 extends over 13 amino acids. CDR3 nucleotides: TGTGCCAGCAGGGGGACAGCTAACTATGGCTACACCTTC. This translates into CASRGTANYGYTF.

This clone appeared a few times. CDR3 DNA sequence: TGTGCCAGCAGAAAAGCGGACGGGACAGGTGAGCAGTACTTC. It codes for CASRKADGTGEQYF. This chain links TRBV6-5 with TRBJ2-7; 8 bases line up with TRBD1. This CDR3 region has 14 residues. The germline gives CDR1 MNHEY, CDR2 SVGAGI. Losses at the gene ends were 6 bases for V and 7 bases for J; bases not matched to a gene: 11.

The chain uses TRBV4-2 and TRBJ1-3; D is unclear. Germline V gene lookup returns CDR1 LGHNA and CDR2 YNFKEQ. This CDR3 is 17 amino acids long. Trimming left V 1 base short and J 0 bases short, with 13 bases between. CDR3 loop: CASSQGLARNSGNTIYF. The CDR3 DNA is TGTGCCAGCAGCCAAGGGCTCGCCAGAAACTCTGGAAACACCATATATTTT.

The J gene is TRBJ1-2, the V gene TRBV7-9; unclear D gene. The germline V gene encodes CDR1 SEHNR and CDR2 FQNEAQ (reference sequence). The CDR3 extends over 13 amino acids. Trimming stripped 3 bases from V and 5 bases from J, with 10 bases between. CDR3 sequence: CASSFEANYGYTF. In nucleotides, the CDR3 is TGTGCCAGCAGCTTTGAGGCAAATTATGGCTACACCTTC.

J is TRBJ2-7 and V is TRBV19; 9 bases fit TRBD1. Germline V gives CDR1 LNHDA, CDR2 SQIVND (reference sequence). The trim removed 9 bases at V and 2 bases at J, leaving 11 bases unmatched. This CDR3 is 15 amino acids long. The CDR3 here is CASSSGTGRPYEQYF. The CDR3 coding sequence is TGTGCCAGCTCCTCCGGGACAGGGAGACCCTACGAGCAGTACTTC.

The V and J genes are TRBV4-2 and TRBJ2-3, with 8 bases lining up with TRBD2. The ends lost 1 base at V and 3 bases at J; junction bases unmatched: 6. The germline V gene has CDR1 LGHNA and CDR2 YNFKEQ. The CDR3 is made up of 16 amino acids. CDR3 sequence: CASSQGRVAGTDTQYF. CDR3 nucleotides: TGTGCCAGCAGCCAAGGGAGGGTAGCGGGGACAGATACGCAGTATTTT.

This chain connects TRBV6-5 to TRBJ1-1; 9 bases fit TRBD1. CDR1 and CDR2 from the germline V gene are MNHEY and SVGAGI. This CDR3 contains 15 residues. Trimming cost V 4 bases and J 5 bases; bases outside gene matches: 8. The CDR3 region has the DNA TGTGCCAGCAGTTCCCCCGGGACAGGGAGAACTGAAGCTTTCTTT. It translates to CASSSPGTGRTEAFF.

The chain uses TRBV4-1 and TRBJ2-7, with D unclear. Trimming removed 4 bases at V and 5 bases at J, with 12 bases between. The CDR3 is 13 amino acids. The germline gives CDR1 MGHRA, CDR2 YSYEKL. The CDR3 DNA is TGCGCCAGCAGCCCAAGTCAGAGCGACGAGCAGTACTTC. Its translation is CASSPSQSDEQYF.

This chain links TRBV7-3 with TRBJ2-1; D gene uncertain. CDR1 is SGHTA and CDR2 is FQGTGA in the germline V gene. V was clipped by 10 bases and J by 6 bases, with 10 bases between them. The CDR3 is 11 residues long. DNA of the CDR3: TGTGCCACCGAAGGCTTCAATGAGCAGTTCTTC. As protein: CATEGFNEQFF.

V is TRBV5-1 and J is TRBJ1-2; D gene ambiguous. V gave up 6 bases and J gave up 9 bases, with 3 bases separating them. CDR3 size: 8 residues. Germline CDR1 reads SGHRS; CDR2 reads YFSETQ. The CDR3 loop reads CASNCYTF. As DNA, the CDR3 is TGCGCCAGCAACTGCTACACCTTC.

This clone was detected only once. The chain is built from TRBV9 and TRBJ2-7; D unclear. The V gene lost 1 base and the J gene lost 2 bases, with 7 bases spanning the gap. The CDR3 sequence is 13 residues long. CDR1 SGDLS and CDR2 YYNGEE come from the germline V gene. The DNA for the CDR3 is TGTGCCAGCAGCGTATCAGATGCCTACGAGCAGTACTTC. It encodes CASSVSDAYEQYF.

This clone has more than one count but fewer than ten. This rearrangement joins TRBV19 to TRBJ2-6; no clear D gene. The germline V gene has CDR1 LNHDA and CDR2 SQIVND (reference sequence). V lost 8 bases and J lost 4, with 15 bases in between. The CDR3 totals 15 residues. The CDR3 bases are TGTGCCAGTCATCGTGGGGTTTTGGGGGCCAACGTCCTGACTTTC. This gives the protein CASHRGVLGANVLTF.

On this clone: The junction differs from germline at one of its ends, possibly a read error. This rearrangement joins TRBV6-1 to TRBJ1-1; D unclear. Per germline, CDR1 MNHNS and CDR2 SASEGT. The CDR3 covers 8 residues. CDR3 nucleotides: TGTGCCAGCAGTTGGACGGGGTTT. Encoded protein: CASSWTGF.

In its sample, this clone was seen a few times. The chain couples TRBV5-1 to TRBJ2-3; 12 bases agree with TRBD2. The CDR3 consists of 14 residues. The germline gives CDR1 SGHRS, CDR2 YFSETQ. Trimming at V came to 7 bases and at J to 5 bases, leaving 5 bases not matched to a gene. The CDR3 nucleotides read TGCGCCAGCTCTAGCGGGGGGGTTTTAGATACGCAGTATTTT. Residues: CASSSGGVLDTQYF.

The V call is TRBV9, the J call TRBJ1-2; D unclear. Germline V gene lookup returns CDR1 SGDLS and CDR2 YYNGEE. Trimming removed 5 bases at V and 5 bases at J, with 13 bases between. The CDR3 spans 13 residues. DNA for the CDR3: TGTGCCAGCAGAGGACCGCAGAGATATGGCTACACCTTC. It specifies CASRGPQRYGYTF.

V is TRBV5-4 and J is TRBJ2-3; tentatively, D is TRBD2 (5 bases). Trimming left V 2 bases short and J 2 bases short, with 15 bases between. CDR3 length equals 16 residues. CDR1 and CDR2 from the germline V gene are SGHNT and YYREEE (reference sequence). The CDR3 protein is CASSFPGSEHTDTQYF. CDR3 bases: TGTGCCAGCAGCTTCCCGGGTAGCGAGCACACAGATACGCAGTATTTT.

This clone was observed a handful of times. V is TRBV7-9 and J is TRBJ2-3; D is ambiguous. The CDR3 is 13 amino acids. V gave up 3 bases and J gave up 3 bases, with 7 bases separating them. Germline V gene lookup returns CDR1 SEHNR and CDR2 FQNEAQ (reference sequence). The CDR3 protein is CASSFLGTDTQYF. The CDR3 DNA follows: TGTGCCAGCAGCTTCTTGGGGACAGATACGCAGTATTTT.